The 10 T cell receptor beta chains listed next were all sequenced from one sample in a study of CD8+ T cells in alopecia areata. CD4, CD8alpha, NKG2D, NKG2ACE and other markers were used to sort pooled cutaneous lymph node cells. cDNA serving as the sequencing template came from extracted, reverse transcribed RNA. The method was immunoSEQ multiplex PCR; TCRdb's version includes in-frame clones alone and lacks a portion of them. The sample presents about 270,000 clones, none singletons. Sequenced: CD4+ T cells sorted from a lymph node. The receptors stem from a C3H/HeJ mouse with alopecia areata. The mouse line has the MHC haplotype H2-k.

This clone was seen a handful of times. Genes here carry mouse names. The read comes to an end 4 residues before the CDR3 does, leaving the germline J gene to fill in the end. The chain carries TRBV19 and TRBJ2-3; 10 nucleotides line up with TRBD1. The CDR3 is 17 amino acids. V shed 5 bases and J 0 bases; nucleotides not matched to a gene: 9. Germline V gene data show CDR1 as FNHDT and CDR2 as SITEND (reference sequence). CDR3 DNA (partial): TGTGCCAGCAGATCCTTGGACAGGGGGGGTAGTGCAGAA. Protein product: CASRSLDRGGSAE. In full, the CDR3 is CASRSLDRGGSAETLYF.

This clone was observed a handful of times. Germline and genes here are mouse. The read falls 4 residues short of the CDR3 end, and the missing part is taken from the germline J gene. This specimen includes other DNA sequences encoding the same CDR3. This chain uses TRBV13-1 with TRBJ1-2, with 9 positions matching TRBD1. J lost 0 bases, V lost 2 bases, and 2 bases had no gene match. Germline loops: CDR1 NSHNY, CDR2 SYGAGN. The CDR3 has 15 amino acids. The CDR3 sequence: CASSEGQGANSDYTF. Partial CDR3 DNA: TGTGCCAGCAGTGAGGGACAGGGTGCAAACTCC.

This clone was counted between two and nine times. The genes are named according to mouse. CDR3 bases read: TGTGCCTGGAGTCTCCGGGACAGGGAGCCA. Protein product: CAWSLRDREP. The full CDR3 protein is CAWSLRDREPEVFF. This chain connects TRBV31 to TRBJ1-1; 9 bases agree with TRBD1. The read ends 4 residues early relative to the CDR3; the germline J gene fills the gap. This CDR3 is built from 14 residues. The V gene's germline CDR1 is GKSSPN and CDR2 SITVG.

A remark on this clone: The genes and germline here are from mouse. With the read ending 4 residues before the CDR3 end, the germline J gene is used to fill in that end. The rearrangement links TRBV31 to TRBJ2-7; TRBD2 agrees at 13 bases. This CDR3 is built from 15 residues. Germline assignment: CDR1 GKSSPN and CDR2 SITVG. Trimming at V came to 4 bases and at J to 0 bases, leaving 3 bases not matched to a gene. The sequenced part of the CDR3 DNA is TGTGCCTGGACTGGACTGGGGGGGCGCTCCTAT. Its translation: CAWTGLGGRSY. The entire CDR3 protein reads CAWTGLGGRSYEQYF.

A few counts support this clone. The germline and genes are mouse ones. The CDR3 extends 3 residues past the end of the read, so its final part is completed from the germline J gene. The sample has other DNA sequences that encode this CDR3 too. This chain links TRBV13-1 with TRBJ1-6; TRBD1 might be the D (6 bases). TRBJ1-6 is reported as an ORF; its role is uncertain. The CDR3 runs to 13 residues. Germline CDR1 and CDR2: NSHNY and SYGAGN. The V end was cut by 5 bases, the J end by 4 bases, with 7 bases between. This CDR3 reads CASRQGYNSPLYF. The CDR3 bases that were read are TGTGCCAGCAGACAGGGTTATAATTCGCCC.

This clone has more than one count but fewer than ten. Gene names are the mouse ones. The CDR3 sequence is CTCSAGGLGDSQNTLYF. The covered CDR3 bases are TGCACCTGCAGTGCGGGGGGACTGGGGGATAGTCAAAAC. This sequence joins TRBV1 and TRBJ2-4, with 11 nucleotides matching TRBD2. The CDR3 end lies 4 residues beyond the end of the read and is filled in from the germline J gene. The CDR3 is 17 amino acids. CDR1 is NSQYPW, CDR2 LRSPGD, per germline (reference sequence). The V segment lost 3 bases and the J segment 0 bases; nucleotides outside the gene matches: 5.

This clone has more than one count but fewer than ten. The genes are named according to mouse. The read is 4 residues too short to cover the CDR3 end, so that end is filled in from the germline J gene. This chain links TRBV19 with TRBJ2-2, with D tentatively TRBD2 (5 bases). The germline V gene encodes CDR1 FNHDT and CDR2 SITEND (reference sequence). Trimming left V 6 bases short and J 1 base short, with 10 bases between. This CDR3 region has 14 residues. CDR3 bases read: TGTGCCAGCACCCCGACTGAAAACACCGGG. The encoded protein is CASTPTENTG. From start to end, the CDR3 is CASTPTENTGQLYF.

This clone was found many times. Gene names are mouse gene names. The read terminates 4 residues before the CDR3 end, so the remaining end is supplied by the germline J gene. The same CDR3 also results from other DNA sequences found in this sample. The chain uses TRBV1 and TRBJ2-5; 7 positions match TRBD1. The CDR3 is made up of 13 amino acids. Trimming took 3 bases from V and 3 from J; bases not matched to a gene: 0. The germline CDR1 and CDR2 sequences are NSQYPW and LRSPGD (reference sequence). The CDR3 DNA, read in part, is TGCACCTGCAGTGCGGGACAGCAAGAC. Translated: CTCSAGQQD. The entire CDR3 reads CTCSAGQQDTQYF.

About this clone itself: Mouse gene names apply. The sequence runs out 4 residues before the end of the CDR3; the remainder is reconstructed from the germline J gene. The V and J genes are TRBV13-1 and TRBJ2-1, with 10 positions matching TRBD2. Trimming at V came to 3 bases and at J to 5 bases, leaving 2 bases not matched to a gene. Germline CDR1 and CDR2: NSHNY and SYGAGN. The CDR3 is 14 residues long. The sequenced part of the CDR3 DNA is TGTGCCAGCAGTGTGGGACTGGGGAATGCT. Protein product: CASSVGLGNA. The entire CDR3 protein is CASSVGLGNAEQFF.

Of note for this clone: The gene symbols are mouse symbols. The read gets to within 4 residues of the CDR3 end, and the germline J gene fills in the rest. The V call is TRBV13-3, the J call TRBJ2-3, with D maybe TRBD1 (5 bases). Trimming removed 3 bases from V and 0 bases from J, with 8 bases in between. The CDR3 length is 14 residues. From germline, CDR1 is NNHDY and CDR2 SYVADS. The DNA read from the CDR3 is TGTGCCAGCAGTGCACAGGCTAGTGCAGAA. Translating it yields CASSAQASAE. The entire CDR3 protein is CASSAQASAETLYF.